The TCR beta chain described here comes from a study of T cell responses to AZD1222 COVID-19 vaccine. The wider study: Pooling covered second doses at about 4 or about 12 weeks.

Study-wide results and caveats: It should be noted that donors were predominantly white British and more often female, and clonal diversity was possibly underestimated.

Profiled with immunoSEQ multiplex PCR; TCRdb holds only in-frame clones, not every one. In the table there are some 160,000 clones, about nine tenths of which are singletons. Trimming removed 1 base from V and 9 bases from J, with 11 bases in between. Germline V gene sequence: CDR1 GTSNPN, CDR2 SVGIG (reference sequence). The CDR3 loop spans 12 amino acids. Worth noting for this clone: Its antigen is not identified.

This clonotype originated in an adult in good health. The chain joins TRBV30 to TRBJ2-3, with D unresolved. Sample: peripheral blood, taken on day 0 of AZD1222 vaccination. CDR3 sequence (DNA): TGTGCCTGGAGTGAACTTAGACGAACGCAGTATTTT. It codes for CAWSELRRTQYF.